This T cell receptor (beta chain) was sequenced during a study of blood T cell repertoires in COVID-19 (dated by TCRdb to the early 2020s). Describing the broader study: Samples covering the acute and convalescent phases of COVID-19 were provided by collaborators in the United States, Italy and Spain. The material from the prospective study consisted of cDNA or gDNA derived from T cells, B-cell-depleted T cells, or PBMCs. Deeply sampled blood TCRbeta repertoires from subjects exposed to, actively infected with, or recovered from COVID-19 were included in the dataset. The repertoires were released in a freely available public database intended as a resource for research on the immune response to SARS-CoV-2. The samples were drawn from the first 160 participants of the ongoing ImmuneRACE study and from 950 to 1,500 subjects provided by 6 global collaborators. Sample metadata almost always included a de-identified subject ID, COVID-19 status, age in years and sex. HLA class I and class II types, where available, came from metadata supplied by the sample provider rather than from assay-based typing. What the work shows at the level of the full study, not this receptor alone: Clinical and demographic metadata were provided uncurated, with the amount varying by source and participant.

One collaborating source in Seattle enrolled patients during active infection and followed them longitudinally through the course of disease. Each collaborating institution followed its own protocols to collect whole blood in K2EDTA tubes. For TCRbeta analysis, collaborator samples were shipped as frozen whole blood, as isolated PBMCs, or as DNA extracted from either sample type. On this clone itself: Its binding antigen is unknown. No base qualities exist here, and no much larger clone lies one base off it.

Between the V and J ends, shortened by 2 bases and 2 bases respectively, the junction contains 9 bases. CDR1 and CDR2 (MGHRA, YSYEKL) derive from the germline V gene. Its CDR3 holds 15 amino acids, cysteine through phenylalanine. The DNA shown is the 45-base CDR3, in frame from base 1. TCRbeta CDR3 regions were amplified from genomic DNA by means of the immunoSEQ Assay, a bias-controlled multiplex PCR. For the original study's pipeline: Within the assay, amplification of reference gene primers was used to estimate how many nucleated cells each sample contained. To quantify the absolute abundance of each unique TCRbeta CDR3 rearrangement, sequence reads were collapsed and filtered. For each sample, productive Simpson clonality was calculated as the square root of Simpson's diversity index across productive rearrangements. TCRdb retrieved this table from immuneACCESS and kept in-frame rearrangements only. Not all clones are present; in checked studies, unresolved V genes account for under half, and no reason is known for the remainder. V, J and clone size reflect that table, while D and trimming were determined from the DNA. Across this sample there are tens of thousands of clones, with approximately 80% seen only once. The ten largest clones take up approximately 20% of the sample.

The chain employs TRBV4-1 and TRBJ2-2; perhaps TRBD1 is the D gene, with 6 bases matching. Sequencing was carried out using peripheral blood. This TCR derives from a man aged 25 to 45 with COVID-19, enrolled during active disease. CDR3 reads: CASSQSRGNTGELFF. In nucleotide form, the sequence is TGCGCCAGCAGCCAAAGCAGGGGTAACACCGGGGAGCTGTTTTTT.